These 32 T cell receptor beta chains originate from one sample sequenced in a study of shared clonotypes between healthy human individuals. CD45RO-negative cells were positively selected for CCR7, leaving out terminally differentiated effector memory CD45RA+ cells. Generated by immunoSEQ multiplex PCR, the TCRdb table keeps only in-frame clones and is missing some. The sample shows 760,000 or so clones, around 96% of them seen only once. Sequencing used naive CD8+ T cells sorted from blood. Receptors originate from a man between 25 and 39 years old in good health.

The rearrangement joins TRBV7-6 to TRBJ2-7; D possibly matches TRBD1 or TRBD2 (5 bases each). Germline CDR1 is SGHVS and CDR2 is FNYEAQ. V was cut by 4 bases and J by 2 bases, with 9 bases left in between. There are 13 residues in the CDR3. The CDR3 here is CASSSGPTYEQYF. CDR3 nucleotides: TGTGCCAGCAGCTCGGGACCGACCTACGAGCAGTACTTC.

The genes are TRBV10-1 and TRBJ2-1; D remains unclear. CDR3 length equals 13 residues. CDR1 and CDR2 from the germline V gene are WNHNN and SYGVQD (reference sequence). V was cut by 8 bases and J by 0 bases, with 8 bases left in between. The CDR3 is CASGGDSYNEQFF. As DNA, the CDR3 is TGCGCCAGCGGTGGTGACTCCTACAATGAGCAGTTCTTC.

The rearrangement uses TRBV5-1 and TRBJ1-1, with a possible D match to TRBD1 (6 bases). V lost 6 bases to trimming and J lost 1 base, with 13 bases between them. This CDR3 is built from 14 residues. Germline lookup yields CDR1 SGHRS and CDR2 YFSETQ. The CDR3 is CASKQGQPNTEAFF. The DNA of the CDR3 is TGCGCCAGCAAGCAGGGACAACCGAACACTGAAGCTTTCTTT. Using reference TRBV5-1 and TRBJ1-1 for the parts outside the CDR3, the full variable domain is KAGVTQTPRYLIKTRGQQVTLSCSPISGHRSVSWYQQTPGQGLQFLFEYFSETQRNKGNFPGRFSGRQFSNSRSEMNVSTLELGDSALYLCASKQGQPNTEAFFGQGTRLTVV.

J is TRBJ2-7 and V is TRBV7-8; weak D call: TRBD2 (5 bases). CDR3 length: 14 amino acids. From germline, CDR1 is SGHVS and CDR2 FQNEAQ. The V gene lost 2 bases and the J gene lost 2 bases, with 10 bases spanning the gap. The CDR3 reads CASSLLEGTYEQYF. CDR3 DNA: TGTGCCAGCAGCTTATTAGAGGGAACCTACGAGCAGTACTTC.

V and J are TRBV6-6 and TRBJ2-7; TRBD2 matches 9 bases. Germline-derived CDR1 and CDR2 are MNHNY and SVGAGI (reference sequence). The V segment lost 0 bases and the J segment 5 bases; nucleotides outside the gene matches: 8. CDR3 length: 16 amino acids. The DNA for the CDR3 is TGTGCCAGCAGTTACTCGGTCGAACTAGCGGGCCACGAGCAGTACTTC. Translation: CASSYSVELAGHEQYF.

This chain connects TRBV11-3 to TRBJ2-2; D possibly uses TRBD1 or TRBD2 (5 bases each). CDR1 and CDR2 from the germline V gene are SGHNT and YENEEA. Trimming removed 5 bases from V and 2 bases from J, with 18 bases in between. The CDR3 covers 17 residues. The CDR3 reads CASSPRTTGANTGELFF. CDR3 nucleotides: TGTGCCAGCAGCCCCCGGACAACCGGGGCCAACACCGGGGAGCTGTTTTTT.

This CDR3 is CASSRDFGNNEQFF. As DNA, the CDR3 is TGTGCCAGCAGCCGGGATTTTGGAAACAATGAGCAGTTCTTC. The chain employs TRBV11-2 and TRBJ2-1, with a weak D call TRBD2 (5 bases). V gave up 5 bases and J gave up 5 bases, with 13 bases separating them. The CDR3 spans 14 residues. In germline, CDR1 is SGHAT, CDR2 FQNNGV. Full variable domain (remainder filled in from reference TRBV11-2 and TRBJ2-1): EAGVAQSPRYKIIEKRQSVAFWCNPISGHATLYWYQQILGQGPKLLIQFQNNGVVDDSQLPKDRFSAERLKGVDSTLKIQPAKLEDSAVYLCASSRDFGNNEQFFGPGTRLTVL.

CDR3 nucleotide sequence: TGTGCCAGCAGCTTAGTTACCAATGAGCAGTTCTTC. Its protein is CASSLVTNEQFF. This chain links TRBV7-2 with TRBJ2-1; no clear D. V lost 1 base to trimming and J lost 6 bases, with 4 bases between them. CDR1 is SGHTA, CDR2 FQGNSA, per germline. The CDR3 spans 12 residues.

This clone was counted between two and nine times. The chain uses TRBV2 and TRBJ2-7; the match to TRBD2 covers 15 bases. This CDR3 contains 17 residues. V dropped 3 bases and J dropped 7; count of bases not matched to a gene: 10. The germline CDR1 and CDR2 sequences are SNHLY and FYNNEI. DNA for the CDR3: TGTGCCAGCAGTGACCCTAGGACTAGCGGGAGGGCATGGGAGCAGTACTTC. This encodes CASSDPRTSGRAWEQYF.

This sequence joins TRBV5-6 and TRBJ2-1; D is ambiguous. The CDR3 is 15 residues long. Germline assignment: CDR1 SGHDT and CDR2 YYEEEE. Between the trimmed V and J ends, which lost 0 bases and 0 bases, there was a span of 7 bases. The CDR3 here is CASSLGVSSYNEQFF. Here the CDR3 DNA reads TGTGCCAGCAGCTTGGGGGTGAGCTCCTACAATGAGCAGTTCTTC. The variable domain in full, with the rest retrieved from reference TRBV5-6 and TRBJ2-1, is DAGVTQSPTHLIKTRGQQVTLRCSPKSGHDTVSWYQQALGQGPQFIFQYYEEEERQRGNFPDRFSGHQFPNYSSELNVNALLLGDSALYLCASSLGVSSYNEQFFGPGTRLTVL.

This clone was recorded once. The V gene is TRBV27, the J gene TRBJ2-5, with 7 bases lining up with TRBD1. Per the germline V gene, CDR1 is MNHEY and CDR2 is SMNVEV (reference sequence). CDR3 length equals 16 residues. Unmatched junction bases numbered 10, after V lost 5 bases and J lost 1 base. The CDR3 nucleotides read TGTGCCAGCAGTCCCCAGACAGGGTACTCCCAAGAGACCCAGTACTTC. Residues: CASSPQTGYSQETQYF.

This chain joins TRBV4-3 and TRBJ1-5; the D gene is possibly TRBD1 (6 bases). CDR1 LGHNA and CDR2 YSLEER come from the germline V gene. V was cut by 0 bases and J by 3 bases, with 15 bases left in between. The length of the CDR3 is 17 residues. The DNA for the CDR3 is TGCGCCAGCAGCCAAGATTATCCGGGACAACTCAATCAGCCCCAGCATTTT. Its translation: CASSQDYPGQLNQPQHF.

This clone has only a few counts. V and J are TRBV7-2 and TRBJ2-3, with 8 bases that match TRBD2. Germline-derived CDR1 and CDR2 are SGHTA and FQGNSA. This CDR3 spans 15 amino acids. The V and J ends lost 3 bases and 1 base, in that order; junction bases with no gene match: 3. The CDR3 nucleotides are TGTGCCAGCAGCTTTGATAGCGGGGGCACAGATACGCAGTATTTT. It specifies CASSFDSGGTDTQYF.

The chain has TRBV9 and TRBJ1-2, with unresolved D. The germline V gene has CDR1 SGDLS and CDR2 YYNGEE. Trimming shortened V by 4 bases and J by 2 bases, and 15 bases separated the two germline ends. The CDR3 is made up of 15 amino acids. The CDR3 bases are TGTGCCAGCAGCACAAACACGTCACCCAACTATGGCTACACCTTC. Protein: CASSTNTSPNYGYTF.

V and J are TRBV9 and TRBJ2-1, with D possibly being TRBD1 (5 bases). The V gene lost 5 bases and the J gene lost 8 bases, with 14 bases spanning the gap. The CDR3 extends over 13 amino acids. Germline CDR1 SGDLS, CDR2 YYNGEE. The CDR3 loop reads CASSLPMGHEQFF. The DNA of the CDR3 is TGTGCCAGCAGTCTTCCTATGGGGCATGAGCAGTTCTTC. Drawing the rest from reference TRBV9 and TRBJ2-1, the complete variable domain is DSGVTQTPKHLITATGQRVTLRCSPRSGDLSVYWYQQSLDQGLQFLIQYYNGEERAKGNILERFSAQQFPDLHSELNLSSLELGDSALYFCASSLPMGHEQFFGPGTRLTVL.

The V gene is TRBV7-3, the J gene TRBJ2-7, with D perhaps being TRBD1 or TRBD2 (6 bases each). The V end lost 1 base, the J end lost 0 bases, and 10 bases lay between the germline ends. The CDR3 spans 15 residues. Germline CDR1 SGHTA, CDR2 FQGTGA. The CDR3 is CASSLIGGGSYEQYF. The CDR3 DNA reads as TGTGCCAGCAGCTTAATTGGAGGGGGCTCCTACGAGCAGTACTTC.

The gene calls are TRBV9 and TRBJ2-3, with 12 nucleotides matching TRBD2. V shed 3 bases, J shed 0 bases, and the junction held 14 bases outside the gene matches. The CDR3 sequence is 20 residues long. Germline CDR1 is SGDLS and CDR2 is YYNGEE. CDR3 coding DNA: TGTGCCAGCAGCGGCTTCGGACTAGCGGGATCGACTCGGAGCACAGATACGCAGTATTTT. It encodes CASSGFGLAGSTRSTDTQYF.

V and J are TRBV28 and TRBJ2-7, with 7 bases aligning to TRBD1. Looked up from germline, CDR1 is MDHEN and CDR2 is SYDVKM. V shed 7 bases and J 3 bases; nucleotides not matched to a gene: 9. This CDR3 is built from 14 residues. The CDR3 DNA reads as TGTGCCAGCACTACGACAGGGTCTCTCTACGAGCAGTACTTC. Its translation is CASTTTGSLYEQYF.

CDR3 region: CASSEGGFRSYNEQFF. In DNA form, the CDR3 reads TGCGCCAGCAGTGAAGGCGGATTTCGCTCCTACAATGAGCAGTTCTTC. This chain links TRBV10-2 with TRBJ2-1; no definite D call. The ends were cut back, 3 bases at V and 0 bases at J, with 12 bases in the middle. This CDR3 comprises 16 residues. Germline V gene data show CDR1 as WSHSY and CDR2 as SAAADI.

This clone was seen a single time. The V gene is TRBV1, the J gene TRBJ2-1. TRBV1 is a documented pseudogene. CDR3 size: 14 residues. CDR3 nucleotides: TGCACCAGCAGCCATCTCTGGGTGGGATGCGAGCAGTTCTTC. Its protein product is CTSSHLWVGCEQFF.

The rearrangement uses TRBV5-1 and TRBJ2-1; 12 nucleotides agree with TRBD2. This CDR3 has 20 amino acids. The V segment lost 3 bases and the J segment 4 bases; nucleotides outside the gene matches: 17. The germline V gene encodes CDR1 SGHRS and CDR2 YFSETQ. The CDR3 here is CASSSYLLLAGGEGYNEQFF. As DNA, the CDR3 is TGCGCCAGCAGCTCCTACTTATTACTAGCGGGAGGCGAAGGGTACAATGAGCAGTTCTTC. The full variable domain, in which reference TRBV5-1 and TRBJ2-1 provide the parts outside the CDR3, is KAGVTQTPRYLIKTRGQQVTLSCSPISGHRSVSWYQQTPGQGLQFLFEYFSETQRNKGNFPGRFSGRQFSNSRSEMNVSTLELGDSALYLCASSSYLLLAGGEGYNEQFFGPGTRLTVL.

The chain joins TRBV15 to TRBJ2-4; D ambiguous. This CDR3 contains 14 residues. Trimming cost V 9 bases and J 1 base, with 13 bases left between them. Per the germline V gene, CDR1 is LNHNV and CDR2 is YYDKDF (reference sequence). The CDR3 protein is CATGQVEAKNIQYF. The CDR3, as DNA: TGTGCCACAGGGCAGGTGGAGGCCAAAAACATTCAGTACTTC. The variable domain in full, with the rest retrieved from reference TRBV15 and TRBJ2-4, is DAMVIQNPRYQVTQFGKPVTLSCSQTLNHNVMYWYQQKSSQAPKLLFHYYDKDFNNEADTPDNFQSRRPNTSFCFLDIRSPGLGDTAMYLCATGQVEAKNIQYFGAGTRLSVL.

The V call is TRBV27, the J call TRBJ2-7; no firm D call. Between the trimmed V and J ends, which lost 5 bases and 7 bases, there was a span of 15 bases. CDR1 MNHEY and CDR2 SMNVEV come from the germline V gene (reference sequence). This CDR3 contains 13 residues. In nucleotides, the CDR3 is TGTGCCAGCAGTAGTTCGGGCGCGTCGGAGCAGTACTTC. The encoded protein is CASSSSGASEQYF.

The rearrangement joins TRBV30 to TRBJ2-5, with TRBD1 matching over 8 bases. V dropped 2 bases and J dropped 1; count of bases not matched to a gene: 9. CDR3 length: 16 amino acids. Germline V gene data show CDR1 as GTSNPN and CDR2 as SVGIG (reference sequence). The CDR3: CAWSIFGQGVQETQYF. CDR3 DNA: TGTGCCTGGAGTATTTTCGGACAGGGCGTCCAAGAGACCCAGTACTTC.

The chain links TRBV9 to TRBJ1-3, with 10 positions matching TRBD1. This CDR3 contains 16 residues. Germline V gene lookup returns CDR1 SGDLS and CDR2 YYNGEE. With 3 bases clipped from V and 3 bases from J, the junction kept 6 bases outside the gene matches. The CDR3 DNA reads TGTGCCAGCAGCGAATACGGGACAGGGGTTGGAAACACCATATATTTT. Amino acid sequence: CASSEYGTGVGNTIYF. The full variable domain, its missing parts supplied by reference TRBV9 and TRBJ1-3, is DSGVTQTPKHLITATGQRVTLRCSPRSGDLSVYWYQQSLDQGLQFLIQYYNGEERAKGNILERFSAQQFPDLHSELNLSSLELGDSALYFCASSEYGTGVGNTIYFGEGSWLTVV.

The rearrangement uses TRBV9 and TRBJ2-5; TRBD1 agrees at 7 bases. V lost 5 bases, J lost 1 base, and 8 bases stayed unmatched. This CDR3 is 15 amino acids long. Germline lookup yields CDR1 SGDLS and CDR2 YYNGEE. CDR3 amino acids: CASSGTVDSQETQYF. The CDR3 DNA is TGTGCCAGCAGTGGGACAGTGGACTCCCAAGAGACCCAGTACTTC.

This clone has only one observation. The chain links TRBV6-1 to TRBJ1-5; D gene unclear. The CDR3 runs 16 residues. V was cut by 4 bases and J by 1 base, with 14 bases left in between. From germline, CDR1 is MNHNS and CDR2 SASEGT. The CDR3: CASSVTFWESNQPQHF. The CDR3 coding sequence is TGTGCCAGCAGTGTAACTTTCTGGGAGAGCAATCAGCCCCAGCATTTT.

The chain links TRBV11-2 to TRBJ2-3; D might be TRBD2 (6 bases). V dropped 5 bases and J dropped 7 bases, with 10 bases sitting between them. CDR1 and CDR2 (germline): SGHAT, FQNNGV. CDR3 length: 12 amino acids. CDR3 sequence reads: CASSGGLHTQYF. The CDR3 DNA follows: TGTGCCAGCAGCGGGGGACTGCATACGCAGTATTTT.

This clone is a singleton in its sample. The CDR3 nucleotides are TGCGCCAGCAGCCAAGATCTAGGGAGAAGCTACGAGCAGTACTTC. Translation gives CASSQDLGRSYEQYF. The V call is TRBV4-3, the J call TRBJ2-7; D possibly corresponds to TRBD2 (5 bases). Trimming pared 0 bases from V and 3 bases from J, leaving 12 bases between. Germline V gene lookup returns CDR1 LGHNA and CDR2 YSLEER. The CDR3 is made up of 15 amino acids.

On this clone: The sample has other DNA sequences that encode this CDR3 too. This chain connects TRBV18 to TRBJ2-7; D gene uncertain. The germline V and J ends were trimmed by 2 bases and 0 bases, with 5 bases remaining between them. This CDR3 is 13 amino acids long. CDR1 KGHSH and CDR2 LQKENI come from the germline V gene. This CDR3 reads CASSPSSSYEQYF. The CDR3 bases are TGTGCCAGCTCACCATCAAGCTCCTACGAGCAGTACTTC.

The rearrangement joins TRBV4-3 to TRBJ2-7; 9 bases agree with TRBD2. V dropped 0 bases and J dropped 3; count of bases not matched to a gene: 3. The CDR3 runs 15 residues. Germline values: CDR1 LGHNA, CDR2 YSLEER. CDR3 DNA: TGCGCCAGCAGCCAAGAAGCGGGGGGCTACTACGAGCAGTACTTC. It is translated as CASSQEAGGYYEQYF.

V gene TRBV4-1 combines with J gene TRBJ1-2; 8 nucleotides line up with TRBD1. The germline gives CDR1 MGHRA, CDR2 YSYEKL. The CDR3 runs 16 residues. J gave up 2 bases and V 3 bases, and 8 bases lay outside the gene matches. As DNA, the CDR3 is TGCGCCAGCAGCCAGAACCGGGACAGGTGGAACTATGGCTACACCTTC. Translation: CASSQNRDRWNYGYTF.